A single sample is the source of the 18 T cell receptor beta chains below, sequenced in a study of metastatic and nonmetastatic thyroid tumors. TCRdb re-clonotyped the PCR reads via MiXCR. The profile covers 20,000 to 25,000 clones, with approximately 20% appearing a single time and about 7.9% taken by the ten largest. Nobody among the patients had been given any treatment before thyroid surgery. The specimen was blood. The receptors come from a female donor with papillary thyroid cancer or a benign thyroid nodule (not recorded which). Some clones in this sample may be carry-over from other donors' samples.

This chain uses TRBV19 with TRBJ2-1; D ambiguous. Trimming left V 5 bases short and J 7 bases short, with 24 bases between. Germline-derived CDR1 and CDR2 are LNHDA and SQIVND (reference sequence). The CDR3 has 17 residues. This CDR3 reads CASSVTLAAPLMNEQFF. The CDR3 coding sequence is TGTGCCAGTAGTGTGACATTGGCGGCCCCCCTCATGAATGAGCAGTTCTTC.

As for this clone: The conserved closing phenylalanine or tryptophan is absent in this CDR3, likely reflecting a read error. The DNA is omitted, as the CDR3 cannot be located on it reliably, and the CDR3 follows TCRdb's listing. The chain carries TRBV20-1 and TRBJ2-7; the table's D call TRBD2 went unverified against the DNA. The CDR3 length equals 13 residues, ends included. Germline assignment: CDR1 DFQATT and CDR2 SNEGSKA (reference sequence). CDR3 loop: CGLAGEKGYEKYL.

Many counts were recorded for this clone. This chain links TRBV18 with TRBJ1-2; the D gene is possibly TRBD1 (6 bases). The germline V gene encodes CDR1 KGHSH and CDR2 LQKENI. Between the trimmed V and J ends, which lost 0 bases and 3 bases, there was a span of 14 bases. The CDR3 covers 16 residues. CDR3 nucleotides: TGTGCCAGCTCACCACCGGGCAGGGGAGTTGACTATGGCTACACCTTC. Residues: CASSPPGRGVDYGYTF.

This clone was counted ten times or more. The chain couples TRBV4-2 to TRBJ1-2; 10 nucleotides align to TRBD1. V lost 4 bases to trimming and J lost 1 base; unmatched junction nucleotides: 3. Per germline, CDR1 LGHNA and CDR2 YNFKEQ. This CDR3 is built from 15 residues. CDR3 in DNA: TGTGCCAGCAGCCGAGGACAGGGGGGTAACTATGGCTACACCTTC. This translates into CASSRGQGGNYGYTF.

This clone was seen at least ten times. The chain uses TRBV29-1 and TRBJ1-2, with D hard to call. V was trimmed by 1 base and J by 0 bases, leaving 0 bases between them. CDR1 and CDR2 (germline): SQVTM, ANQGSEA. CDR3 length: 11 residues. DNA of the CDR3: TGCAGCGTTGAAGCTAACTATGGCTACACCTTC. Translated: CSVEANYGYTF.

This clone was found many times. V usage is TRBV19 and J usage is TRBJ2-7; 12 bases align to TRBD2. The trim removed 5 bases at V and 3 bases at J, leaving 8 bases unmatched. The CDR3 covers 16 residues. Germline lookup yields CDR1 LNHDA and CDR2 SQIVND (reference sequence). The CDR3 coding sequence is TGTGCCAGTAGTTTGCGACTAGCGGGAGACTTCTACGAGCAGTACTTC. This codes for CASSLRLAGDFYEQYF.

This clone is medium-sized (0.01 to 0.1%) by share. The chain employs TRBV28 and TRBJ2-7; D gene uncertain. CDR3 size: 12 residues. Trimming cost V 7 bases and J 2 bases, with 9 bases left between them. Germline lookup yields CDR1 MDHEN and CDR2 SYDVKM. CDR3 amino acids: CASTGTPYEQYF. CDR3 nucleotides: TGTGCCAGCACAGGAACCCCCTACGAGCAGTACTTC.

This sequence joins TRBV6-1 and TRBJ2-5, with D possibly being TRBD1 or TRBD2 (5 bases each). The CDR3 loop spans 13 amino acids. The V gene's germline CDR1 is MNHNS and CDR2 SASEGT. CDR3 sequence (DNA): TGTGACCGCAGGCCCGGGGCGCGGAGGAAGGAGTACTTC. The encoded protein is CDRRPGARRKEYF.

This clone was seen at least ten times. This sequence joins TRBV28 and TRBJ2-7, with D unclear. Looked up from germline, CDR1 is MDHEN and CDR2 is SYDVKM. The CDR3 loop spans 12 amino acids. V gave up 7 bases and J gave up 0 bases, with 7 bases separating them. The CDR3 reads CASMIGSYEQYF. The CDR3 coding sequence is TGTGCCAGCATGATCGGCTCCTACGAGCAGTACTTC.

This clone came up many times. V gene TRBV28 combines with J gene TRBJ2-2; 9 bases fit TRBD1. V lost 6 bases and J lost 1; bases outside the gene matches: 0. The CDR3 loop spans 14 amino acids. The germline V gene has CDR1 MDHEN and CDR2 SYDVKM. CDR3 DNA: TGTGCCAGCAGGGGACAGGGGAACACCGGGGAGCTGTTTTTT. It yields the protein CASRGQGNTGELFF.

The chain recombines TRBV4-1 with TRBJ2-5; possibly TRBD1 or TRBD2 for D (5 bases each). The V and J ends lost 4 bases and 5 bases respectively, with 14 bases between them. The CDR3 loop spans 14 amino acids. CDR1 is MGHRA and CDR2 is YSYEKL in the germline V gene. CDR3: CASSPRPWGETQYF. CDR3 sequence (DNA): TGCGCCAGCAGCCCACGGCCCTGGGGGGAGACCCAGTACTTC.

This clone was observed at least ten times. The gene calls are TRBV11-1 and TRBJ2-2; D is undetermined. The ends were cut back, 5 bases at V and 1 base at J, with 14 bases in the middle. The germline gives CDR1 SGHAT, CDR2 FQDESV (reference sequence). The CDR3 contains 16 residues. CDR3 DNA: TGTGCCAGCAGCCCAGTTGGGCTCGAGAACACCGGGGAGCTGTTTTTT. This gives the protein CASSPVGLENTGELFF.

At least ten counts were recorded for this clone. This sequence joins TRBV14 and TRBJ1-1; D not certain. V was shortened by 4 bases and J by 1 base, with 10 bases between the two germline ends. CDR1 SGHDN and CDR2 FVKESK come from the germline V gene. The CDR3 spans 14 residues. The CDR3 DNA reads as TGTGCCAGCAGCCTGGGAGGGAGGAACACTGAAGCTTTCTTT. As protein: CASSLGGRNTEAFF.

This clone was seen a few times. The gene calls are TRBV28 and TRBJ2-1; 8 bases line up with TRBD2. Germline V gene sequence: CDR1 MDHEN, CDR2 SYDVKM. V was clipped by 3 bases and J by 4 bases; unmatched bases: 8. The CDR3 extends over 16 amino acids. CDR3 sequence: CASSFLGLAAYNEQFF. Here the CDR3 DNA reads TGTGCCAGCAGTTTCCTCGGACTAGCAGCTTACAATGAGCAGTTCTTC.

This clone came up many times. This sequence joins TRBV6-1 and TRBJ2-2; weak D call: TRBD2 (6 bases). V lost 8 bases, J lost 1 base, and 14 bases lay in between. CDR1 is MNHNS, CDR2 SASEGT, per germline. The CDR3 loop spans 15 amino acids. CDR3 sequence (DNA): TGTGCCAGCTCCCTCAACGGGGGGAACACCGGGGAGCTGTTTTTT. Translated, it gives CASSLNGGNTGELFF.

This clone was counted at least ten times. The rearrangement links TRBV19 to TRBJ2-5, with 9 bases fitting TRBD2. There are 14 residues in the CDR3. J gave up 7 bases and V 6 bases, and 9 bases lay outside the gene matches. Germline V lookup: CDR1 LNHDA, CDR2 SQIVND (reference sequence). The CDR3, as DNA: TGTGCCAGTAGCCAGACTAGCGGTCCGGGGACCCAGTACTTC. Its protein is CASSQTSGPGTQYF.

This clone was seen more than once but under ten times. This sequence joins TRBV28 and TRBJ2-7, with a weak D call TRBD2 (5 bases). Between the trimmed V and J ends, which lost 8 bases and 5 bases, there was a span of 10 bases. CDR3 length equals 11 residues. Germline CDR1 is MDHEN and CDR2 is SYDVKM. The CDR3: CASSLEDEQYF. DNA of the CDR3: TGTGCCAGCTCATTGGAGGACGAGCAGTACTTC.

This clone has a count of ten or more. The chain links TRBV7-6 to TRBJ2-3; TRBD1 is a possible D gene (5 bases). From germline, CDR1 is SGHVS and CDR2 FNYEAQ. The CDR3 consists of 14 residues. Deletions cut 0 bases from V and 2 bases from J, with 6 bases between. The DNA for the CDR3 is TGTGCCAGCAGCTTAGCGGGGCCCACAGATACGCAGTATTTT. It codes for CASSLAGPTDTQYF.